This T cell receptor (beta chain) came from a study of identical twins' blood T cells. Ten or more counts support this clonotype. TCRdb re-called the 5' RACE reads with MiXCR, one entry per CDR3 protein. The sample carries 350,000 to 450,000 distinct CDR3 sequences, approximately 30% recorded once. The germline V gene encodes CDR1 MNHEY and CDR2 SVGEGT. This CDR3 contains 15 residues. Trimming pared 2 bases from V and 1 base from J, leaving 8 bases between. The sequence was obtained from a woman between 18 and 49 years old in good health. The chain links TRBV6-2 or TRBV6-3 to TRBJ2-2, with D unclear. What was sequenced was PBMCs. The CDR3 DNA reads TGTGCCAGCAGTTACACCAGACGGAACACCGGGGAGCTGTTTTTT. Translation gives CASSYTRRNTGELFF.